A single sample gave rise to the 11 T cell receptor beta chains below, sequenced in a study of CXCR3-negative and CXCR3-positive naive CD8 T cells. cDNA libraries for TRB were generated by 5' RACE incorporating UMI labels. TCRdb reprocessed the 5' RACE reads, keeping one entry per CDR3 protein, no DNA. Its listing shows some 49,000 distinct CDR3 sequences. The sequencing input was naive CXCR3- CD8+ T cells from blood. As to subset: CD45RO-CCR7+CD27+CD95- naive CD8+ T cells lacking CXCR3 (TNR3-). The receptors derive from a human donor in good health. Some clones in this sample may be carry-over from other donors' samples.

The V call is TRBV29-1, the J call TRBJ2-7. From germline, CDR1 is SQVTM and CDR2 ANQGSEA. CDR3 length equals 11 residues. This chain's CDR3 is CSVAGSYEQYF.

The chain recombines TRBV7-9 with TRBJ1-1; the D call from TCRdb, TRBD1, cannot be confirmed without DNA. The CDR3 spans 16 residues. Germline V gene lookup returns CDR1 SEHNR and CDR2 FQNEAQ (reference sequence). CDR3 protein: CASSSAAGTANTEAFF.

The chain joins TRBV19 to TRBJ2-7; TCRdb gives TRBD1 as the D gene, but with no DNA this cannot be confirmed. Germline V gene data show CDR1 as LNHDA and CDR2 as SQIVND (reference sequence). This CDR3 is 12 amino acids long. The CDR3 reads CASRTGWDEQYF.

The rearrangement uses TRBV5-1 and TRBJ2-5. CDR1 and CDR2 from the germline V gene are SGHRS and YFSETQ. The length of the CDR3 is 14 residues. CDR3: CASSFNPHQETQYF.

The CDR3: CASSLGAGGPEQYF. The gene calls are TRBV27 and TRBJ2-7; TCRdb proposes TRBD2, but this gene call is untestable without DNA. Germline loops: CDR1 MNHEY, CDR2 SMNVEV (reference sequence). This CDR3 spans 14 amino acids.

The V and J genes are TRBV3-1 and TRBJ1-2; TCRdb names TRBD1, which stays unverified in the absence of DNA. The CDR3 covers 16 residues. Germline CDR1 LGHDT, CDR2 YNNKEL (reference sequence). CDR3 sequence: CASSPQTGIIFYGYTF.

The V and J genes are TRBV7-2 and TRBJ2-1; TCRdb picks TRBD1, but there is no DNA to check that call. CDR3 length: 14 residues. In germline, CDR1 is SGHTA, CDR2 FQGNSA. The CDR3 loop is CASSTTGPYNEQFF.

The rearrangement uses TRBV7-2 and TRBJ2-6; the TCRdb D gene call, TRBD1, has no DNA to confirm it. Germline CDR1 SGHTA, CDR2 FQGNSA. The CDR3 is made up of 19 amino acids. This CDR3 is CGSSLENRGPSSGANVLTF.

The V call is TRBV29-1, the J call TRBJ2-7; TCRdb's assignment of TRBD2 cannot be checked, as there is no DNA. There are 13 residues in the CDR3. Germline V CDR1 and CDR2: SQVTM, ANQGSEA. CDR3 protein: CSVVGGGNYEQYF.

This chain uses TRBV25-1 with TRBJ1-4; the TRBD1 assignment by TCRdb is unverifiable without DNA. The germline V gene has CDR1 MGHDK and CDR2 SYGVNS. This CDR3 spans 15 amino acids. The CDR3 spells CASSDSMGPLEKLFF. The entire variable domain, with the rest obtained from reference TRBV25-1 and TRBJ1-4, is as follows: EADIYQTPRYLVIGTGKKITLECSQTMGHDKMYWYQQDPGMELHLIHYSYGVNSTEKGDLSSESTVSRIRTEHFPLTLESARPSHTSQYLCASSDSMGPLEKLFFGSGTQLSVL.

The chain employs TRBV28 and TRBJ2-1. This CDR3 is built from 18 residues. Germline V gives CDR1 MDHEN, CDR2 SYDVKM. The CDR3 region is CASITERTNQLSYNEQFF.